Here is one T cell receptor (beta chain) with its context. No antigen is known for it. This record comes from a study of regulatory T cells. Autoimmunity was present in every CD3G-deficient patient, worse in two. Patients, 2 to 39 years old, had expanded memory T-cell proportions. CD4+ T cells were divided by sorting: CD25-high CD127-low Tregs, CD25-low CD127-high conventional cells. CDR1 is MDHEN and CDR2 is SYDVKM in the germline V gene. The CDR3 contains 17 residues. Trimming left V 6 bases short and J 1 base short, with 22 bases between. General study findings and limits: Skewed V and J usage and few unique V-J pairs marked patient repertoires, most in Tregs. In CD3G-deficient patients, conventional CD4+ T cells were enriched for hydrophobic CDR3 residues at positions 6 and 7.

The primer mix had 52 TRBV and 13 TRBJ primers. The assay was immunoSEQ multiplex PCR, and TCRdb's table has in-frame clones only and misses some. The data show tens of thousands of clones, over 90% seen once. Sequencing input: conventional CD4+ T cells sorted from blood. This TCR came from a child younger than 10 with CD3G deficiency. The chain combines TRBV28 with TRBJ2-7, with a possible D match to TRBD2 (6 bases). The CDR3 reads CASRKGRGSTRSYEQYF. CDR3 nucleotides: TGTGCCAGCAGAAAAGGGCGGGGCAGTACGCGATCCTACGAGCAGTACTTC. The whole variable domain, remainder taken from reference TRBV28 and TRBJ2-7, is DVKVTQSSRYLVKRTGEKVFLECVQDMDHENMFWYRQDPGLGLRLIYFSYDVKMKEKGDIPEGYSVSREKKERFSLILESASTNQTSMYLCASRKGRGSTRSYEQYFGPGTRLTVT.